This entry lists 18 T cell receptor beta chains sequenced from one sample in a study of shared clonotypes between healthy human individuals (TCRdb year 2020). CD8 naive samples were CD45RO-negative cells positively selected for CCR7, giving a CD45RA+CCR7+ population that excluded TemRA cells. The library relied on the immunoSEQ multiplex PCR assay. The immuneACCESS repertoire file appears here via TCRdb, limited to in-frame rearrangements. These files lack a portion of the clones; in checked studies, under half of the deficit traces to unresolved V genes, and the cause of the others is not known. In this sample the table shows around 610,000 clones, 95% to 96% of which occur a single time. In total, the top ten clones hold approximately 0.1% of the sample. Specimen: naive CD8+ T cells sorted from blood. The cell subset or site label here, explained by the study, means: CD45RA+CCR7+. The receptors originated from a woman in her 30s in good health.

The V and J genes are TRBV7-3 and TRBJ1-2; 7 positions match TRBD1. CDR3 size: 14 residues. Germline loops: CDR1 SGHTA, CDR2 FQGTGA. The V gene end was trimmed by 5 bases and the J gene end by 6 bases; junction bases not matched to a gene: 9. The CDR3 here is CASSRTTGSDGYTF. CDR3 DNA: TGTGCCAGCAGCCGGACGACAGGGAGCGATGGCTACACCTTC.

A single count supports this clone. The chain joins TRBV7-9 to TRBJ2-3, with D tentatively TRBD2 (6 bases). The germline CDR1 and CDR2 sequences are SEHNR and FQNEAQ (reference sequence). The CDR3 extends over 13 amino acids. V was pared by 3 bases and J by 5 bases, with 9 bases between. The CDR3 DNA follows: TGTGCCAGCAGCTTTCTGCGGGGAGATACGCAGTATTTT. This translates into CASSFLRGDTQYF.

The count of this clone is one. The chain combines TRBV11-2 with TRBJ2-3; possibly TRBD1 or TRBD2 for D (5 bases each). In germline, CDR1 is SGHAT, CDR2 FQNNGV. This CDR3 is built from 14 residues. V was shortened by 4 bases and J by 0 bases, with 8 bases between the two germline ends. The CDR3 DNA is TGTGCCAGCAGCTGGGACGGAAGCACAGATACGCAGTATTTT. It is translated as CASSWDGSTDTQYF.

The CDR3 loop reads CASSSGTAGNTIYF. CDR3 in DNA: TGTGCCAGCAGCTCGGGGACAGCTGGAAACACCATATATTTT. The chain is built from TRBV9 and TRBJ1-3; 7 bases are a match to TRBD1. The CDR3 extends over 14 amino acids. CDR1 and CDR2 (germline): SGDLS, YYNGEE. V shed 4 bases, J shed 2 bases, and the junction held 3 bases outside the gene matches. The full variable domain, completed using reference TRBV9 and TRBJ1-3, is DSGVTQTPKHLITATGQRVTLRCSPRSGDLSVYWYQQSLDQGLQFLIQYYNGEERAKGNILERFSAQQFPDLHSELNLSSLELGDSALYFCASSSGTAGNTIYFGEGSWLTVV.

The V call is TRBV29-1, the J call TRBJ1-4; possible D gene TRBD1, 5 bases. V lost 4 bases to trimming and J lost 7 bases, with 13 bases between them. From germline, CDR1 is SQVTM and CDR2 ANQGSEA. This CDR3 has 13 amino acids. CDR3 nucleotides: TGCAGCGTTGGGGACGGGTTCAGTGAAAAACTGTTTTTT. It translates to CSVGDGFSEKLFF.

This sequence joins TRBV9 and TRBJ1-3, with 8 bases that match TRBD1. J was trimmed by 2 bases and V by 1 base; bases with no gene match: 2. The germline CDR1 and CDR2 sequences are SGDLS and YYNGEE. The CDR3 is 15 amino acids. CDR3 sequence reads: CASSVTGGPGNTIYF. CDR3 in DNA: TGTGCCAGCAGCGTAACAGGGGGGCCTGGAAACACCATATATTTT.

This clone was observed once. The chain joins TRBV4-1 to TRBJ2-1; D is ambiguous. CDR1 and CDR2 (germline): MGHRA, YSYEKL. The CDR3 has 13 amino acids. Trimming cost V 4 bases and J 5 bases, with 9 bases left between them. The CDR3 spells CASSPRLNNEQFF. DNA of the CDR3: TGCGCCAGCAGCCCCCGACTTAACAATGAGCAGTTCTTC.

The genes are TRBV7-9 and TRBJ2-1; the D is unclear. Trimming took off 5 bases at V and 8 bases at J, with 13 bases between the two ends. Germline CDR1 and CDR2: SEHNR and FQNEAQ (reference sequence). The length of the CDR3 is 13 residues. Written as DNA, the CDR3 is TGTGCCAGCAGCCCGGTACATGGGCATGAGCAGTTCTTC. It specifies CASSPVHGHEQFF.

Concerning this clone: The sample has other DNA sequences that encode this CDR3 too. The rearrangement uses TRBV27 and TRBJ2-7; TRBD1 agrees at 9 bases. Trimming at V came to 3 bases and at J to 4 bases, leaving 1 base not matched to a gene. This CDR3 has 13 amino acids. Germline loops: CDR1 MNHEY, CDR2 SMNVEV (reference sequence). The CDR3, as DNA: TGTGCCAGCAGTTTTGGGACAGGGTACGAGCAGTACTTC. Its translation is CASSFGTGYEQYF.

This clone was counted a single time. Other DNA sequences from this sample encode an identical CDR3 as well. The rearrangement joins TRBV28 to TRBJ2-7; D might be TRBD1 (5 bases). Looked up from germline, CDR1 is MDHEN and CDR2 is SYDVKM. This CDR3 has 13 amino acids. V shed 5 bases and J shed 1 base, with 9 bases lying between them. The CDR3 is CASSPRVSYEQYF. CDR3 in DNA: TGTGCCAGCAGTCCCAGGGTTTCCTACGAGCAGTACTTC.

This chain joins TRBV5-4 and TRBJ1-1, with TRBD1 as a possible D gene (6 bases). The V gene's germline CDR1 is SGHNT and CDR2 YYREEE (reference sequence). The CDR3 totals 16 residues. V gave up 4 bases and J gave up 0 bases, with 16 bases separating them. CDR3 nucleotide sequence: TGTGCCAGCAGCCTCGACTCAGGGGTGATGAACACTGAAGCTTTCTTT. It is translated as CASSLDSGVMNTEAFF.

Only one count was recorded for this clone. The sample holds other DNA sequences that translate to the same CDR3. V and J are TRBV7-9 and TRBJ1-2; a possible D gene is TRBD1 (6 bases). Deletions cut 3 bases from V and 2 bases from J, with 7 bases between. Germline CDR1 is SEHNR and CDR2 is FQNEAQ (reference sequence). CDR3 length equals 13 residues. As DNA, the CDR3 is TGTGCCAGCAGCTTTGGACAGAACTATGGCTACACCTTC. Its translation is CASSFGQNYGYTF.

The chain combines TRBV6-1 with TRBJ2-7; no clear D gene. The CDR3 sequence is 15 residues long. Germline CDR1 reads MNHNS; CDR2 reads SASEGT. V gave up 1 base and J gave up 0 bases, with 10 bases separating them. CDR3 region: CASSEVVAPSYEQYF. The CDR3 DNA reads TGTGCCAGCAGTGAAGTGGTAGCTCCCTCCTACGAGCAGTACTTC.

This clone was observed a few times. The rearrangement joins TRBV28 to TRBJ2-7, with 10 bases fitting TRBD1. CDR1 MDHEN and CDR2 SYDVKM come from the germline V gene. V gave up 2 bases and J gave up 3 bases; unmatched junction bases: 7. The CDR3 consists of 16 residues. The CDR3 sequence is CASSLPRRTGGYEQYF. The CDR3, as DNA: TGTGCCAGCAGTTTACCTCGACGGACAGGGGGCTACGAGCAGTACTTC.

The CDR3 region is CASSVARQGAYNEQFF. CDR3 in DNA: TGTGCCAGCAGCGTAGCTAGGCAGGGGGCCTACAATGAGCAGTTCTTC. The V call is TRBV9, the J call TRBJ2-1; the match to TRBD1 covers 7 bases. The CDR3 has 16 residues. Trimming took 0 bases from V and 2 from J; bases not matched to a gene: 5. CDR1 is SGDLS and CDR2 is YYNGEE in the germline V gene.

The genes are TRBV28 and TRBJ2-1; TRBD2 agrees at 10 bases. Germline CDR1 reads MDHEN; CDR2 reads SYDVKM. J was trimmed by 6 bases and V by 8 bases; bases with no gene match: 10. This CDR3 is 15 amino acids long. CDR3 region: CASGSRLAGRNEQFF. The DNA for the CDR3 is TGTGCCAGCGGGTCCAGACTAGCGGGCCGCAATGAGCAGTTCTTC.

CDR3 coding DNA: TGTGCCAGCAGCTACCTCGGATGGGGGGCGTCTGGGGCCAACGTCCTGACTTTC. Translating gives CASSYLGWGASGANVLTF. The rearrangement links TRBV11-2 to TRBJ2-6; either TRBD1 or TRBD2 may fit D (6 bases each). In germline, CDR1 is SGHAT, CDR2 FQNNGV. The CDR3 spans 18 residues. The V gene lost 4 bases and the J gene lost 1 base, with 17 bases spanning the gap.

This clone is a singleton in its sample. Distinct nucleotide sequences in the sample also encode this CDR3. J is TRBJ1-5 and V is TRBV30; D is ambiguous. The V gene's germline CDR1 is GTSNPN and CDR2 SVGIG (reference sequence). The CDR3 length is 13 residues. With 0 bases removed from V and 1 base from J, the gap between germline ends came to 4 bases. In nucleotides, the CDR3 is TGTGCCTGGAGTGTGGGGAGCAATCAGCCCCAGCATTTT. Translation: CAWSVGSNQPQHF.